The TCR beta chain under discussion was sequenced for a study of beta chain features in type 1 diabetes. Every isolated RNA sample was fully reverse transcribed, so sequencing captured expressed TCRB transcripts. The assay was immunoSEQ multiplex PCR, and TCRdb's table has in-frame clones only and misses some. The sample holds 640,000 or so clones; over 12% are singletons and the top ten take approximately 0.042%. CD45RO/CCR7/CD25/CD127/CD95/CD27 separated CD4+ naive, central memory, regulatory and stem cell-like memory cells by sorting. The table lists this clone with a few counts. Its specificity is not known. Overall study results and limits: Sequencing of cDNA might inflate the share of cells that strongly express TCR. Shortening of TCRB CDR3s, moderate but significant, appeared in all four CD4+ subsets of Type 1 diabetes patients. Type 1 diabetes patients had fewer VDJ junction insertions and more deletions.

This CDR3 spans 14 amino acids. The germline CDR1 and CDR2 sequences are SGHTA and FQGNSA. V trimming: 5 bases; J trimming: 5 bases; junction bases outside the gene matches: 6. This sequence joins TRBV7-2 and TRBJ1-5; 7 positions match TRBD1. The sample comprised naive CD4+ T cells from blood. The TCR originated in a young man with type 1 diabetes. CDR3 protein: CASSPQGRHQPQHF. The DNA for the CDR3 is TGTGCCAGCAGCCCACAGGGGCGCCATCAGCCCCAGCATTTT.